This TCR beta chain emerged from a study of blood T cell dynamics during melanoma immunotherapy. The CDR3 is 14 amino acids. Germline lookup yields CDR1 PRHDT and CDR2 FYEKMQ (reference sequence). The V gene lost 0 bases and the J gene lost 5 bases, with 10 bases spanning the gap. Described time point: pre-treatment baseline. Repertoires were generated with immunoSEQ multiplex PCR, while TCRdb's copy carries only in-frame clones and drops some. The sample lists 15,000 to 20,000 clones, approximately 93% occurring once. The clonotype originates from a human donor with melanoma. The rearrangement joins TRBV13 to TRBJ2-5; a weak D match, TRBD1 (6 bases). The material was blood, obtained from a patient treated with checkpoint blockade. CDR3 residues: CASSLGRTVETQYF. DNA for the CDR3: TGTGCCAGCAGCTTAGGCAGGACAGTGGAGACCCAGTACTTC.